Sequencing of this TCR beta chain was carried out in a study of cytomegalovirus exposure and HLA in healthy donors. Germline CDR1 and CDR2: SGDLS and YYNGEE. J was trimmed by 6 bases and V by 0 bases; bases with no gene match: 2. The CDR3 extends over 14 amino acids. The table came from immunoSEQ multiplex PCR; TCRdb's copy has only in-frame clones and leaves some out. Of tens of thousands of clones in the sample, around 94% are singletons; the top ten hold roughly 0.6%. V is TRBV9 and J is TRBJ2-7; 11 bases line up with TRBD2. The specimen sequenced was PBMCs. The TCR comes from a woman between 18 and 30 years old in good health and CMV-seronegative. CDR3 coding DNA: TGTGCCAGCAGCGTAGAACTAGCGGGGGCCGAGCAGTACTTC. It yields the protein CASSVELAGAEQYF.